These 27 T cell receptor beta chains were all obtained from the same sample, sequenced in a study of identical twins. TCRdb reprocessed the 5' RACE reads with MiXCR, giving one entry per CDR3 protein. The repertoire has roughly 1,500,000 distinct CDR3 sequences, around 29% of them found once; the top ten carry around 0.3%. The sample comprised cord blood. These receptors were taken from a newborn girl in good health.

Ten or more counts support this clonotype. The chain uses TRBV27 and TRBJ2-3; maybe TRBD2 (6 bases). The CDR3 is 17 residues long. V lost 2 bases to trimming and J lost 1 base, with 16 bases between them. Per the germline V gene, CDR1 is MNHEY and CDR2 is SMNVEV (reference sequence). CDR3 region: CASSLNARESGTDTQYF. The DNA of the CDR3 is TGTGCCAGCAGTTTAAATGCTCGGGAGAGCGGCACAGATACGCAGTATTTT.

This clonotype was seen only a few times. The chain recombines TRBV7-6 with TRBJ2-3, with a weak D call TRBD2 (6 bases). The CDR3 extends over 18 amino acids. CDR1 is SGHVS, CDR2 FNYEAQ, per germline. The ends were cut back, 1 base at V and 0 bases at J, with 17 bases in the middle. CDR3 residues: CASSLGGEGTPSTDTQYF. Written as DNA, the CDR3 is TGTGCCAGCAGCTTAGGGGGTGAAGGGACTCCTAGCACAGATACGCAGTATTTT.

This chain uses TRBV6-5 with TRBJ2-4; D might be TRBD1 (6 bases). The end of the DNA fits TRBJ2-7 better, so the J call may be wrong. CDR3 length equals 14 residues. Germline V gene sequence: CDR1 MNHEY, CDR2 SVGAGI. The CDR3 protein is CASSYSFSGAEQYF. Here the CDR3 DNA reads TGTGCCAGCAGTTACTCTTTCTCAGGGGCCGAGCAGTACTTC.

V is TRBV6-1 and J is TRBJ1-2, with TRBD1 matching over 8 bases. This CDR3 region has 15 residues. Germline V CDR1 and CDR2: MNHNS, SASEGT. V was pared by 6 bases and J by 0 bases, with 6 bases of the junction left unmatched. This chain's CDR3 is CASRTQGGANYGYTF. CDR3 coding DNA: TGTGCCAGCAGAACACAGGGGGGAGCTAACTATGGCTACACCTTC.

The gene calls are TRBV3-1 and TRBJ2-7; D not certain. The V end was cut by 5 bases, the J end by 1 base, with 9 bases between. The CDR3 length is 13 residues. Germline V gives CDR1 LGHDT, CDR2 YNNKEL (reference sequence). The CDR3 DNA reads TGTGCCAGCAGCGACTGGAGATCCTACGAGCAGTACTTC. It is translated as CASSDWRSYEQYF.

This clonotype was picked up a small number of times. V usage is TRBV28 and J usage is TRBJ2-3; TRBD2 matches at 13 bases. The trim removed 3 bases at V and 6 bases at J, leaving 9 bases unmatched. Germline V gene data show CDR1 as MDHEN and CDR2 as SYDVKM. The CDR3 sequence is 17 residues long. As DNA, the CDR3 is TGTGCCAGCAGTTTCTCCGGGACTAGCGGGATAAGGGATACGCAGTATTTT. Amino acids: CASSFSGTSGIRDTQYF.

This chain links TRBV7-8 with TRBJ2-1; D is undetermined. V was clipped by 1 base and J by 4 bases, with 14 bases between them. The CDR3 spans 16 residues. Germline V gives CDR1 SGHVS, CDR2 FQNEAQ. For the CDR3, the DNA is TGTGCCAGCAGCTTAGGTACGGCCGTTCGTTACAATGAGCAGTTCTTC. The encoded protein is CASSLGTAVRYNEQFF.

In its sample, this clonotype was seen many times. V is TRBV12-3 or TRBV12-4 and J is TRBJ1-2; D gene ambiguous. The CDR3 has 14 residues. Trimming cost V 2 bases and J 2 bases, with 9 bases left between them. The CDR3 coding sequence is TGTGCCAGCAGTTTAAACCCTAGGAACTATGGCTACACCTTC. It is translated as CASSLNPRNYGYTF.

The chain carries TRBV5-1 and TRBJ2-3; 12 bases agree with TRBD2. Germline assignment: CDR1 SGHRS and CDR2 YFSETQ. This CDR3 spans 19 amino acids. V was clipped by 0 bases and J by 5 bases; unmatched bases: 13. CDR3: CASSLAPSTSGSLEDTQYF. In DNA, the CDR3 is TGCGCCAGCAGCTTGGCCCCCTCGACTAGCGGGAGCTTGGAAGATACGCAGTATTTT.

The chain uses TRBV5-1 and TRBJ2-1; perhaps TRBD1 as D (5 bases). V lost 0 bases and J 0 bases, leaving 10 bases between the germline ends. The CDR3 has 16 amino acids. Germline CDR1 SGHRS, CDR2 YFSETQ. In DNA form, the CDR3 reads TGCGCCAGCAGCTTGGATAGGGGCCCCTCCTACAATGAGCAGTTCTTC. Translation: CASSLDRGPSYNEQFF.

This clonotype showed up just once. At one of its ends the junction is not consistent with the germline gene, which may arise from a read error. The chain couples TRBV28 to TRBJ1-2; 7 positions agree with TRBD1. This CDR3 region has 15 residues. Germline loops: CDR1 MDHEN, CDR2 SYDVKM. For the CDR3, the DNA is TGTGCCGGCAGTACCTATCGGGACAGAGGGTATGGCTACACCTTC. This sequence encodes CAGSTYRDRGYGYTF.

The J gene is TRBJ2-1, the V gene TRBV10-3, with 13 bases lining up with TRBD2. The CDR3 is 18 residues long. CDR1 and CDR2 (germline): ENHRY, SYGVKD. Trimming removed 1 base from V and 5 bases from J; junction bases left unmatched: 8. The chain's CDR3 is CAISEFPLLAGGDNEQFF. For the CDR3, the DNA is TGTGCCATCAGTGAGTTCCCGCTACTAGCGGGAGGGGACAATGAGCAGTTCTTC.

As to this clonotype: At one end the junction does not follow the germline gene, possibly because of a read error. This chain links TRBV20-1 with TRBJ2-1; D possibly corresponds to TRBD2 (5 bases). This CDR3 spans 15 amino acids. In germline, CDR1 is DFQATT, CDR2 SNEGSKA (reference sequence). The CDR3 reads CSAPESGGSYNERFF. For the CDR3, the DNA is TGCAGTGCTCCGGAAAGCGGAGGCTCCTACAATGAGCGGTTCTTC.

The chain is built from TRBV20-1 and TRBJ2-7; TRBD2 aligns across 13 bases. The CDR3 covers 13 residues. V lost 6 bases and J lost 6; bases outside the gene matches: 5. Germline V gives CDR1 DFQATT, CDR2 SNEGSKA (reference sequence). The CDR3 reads CSAPGLAGPEQYF. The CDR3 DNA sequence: TGCAGTGCACCGGGACTAGCGGGACCCGAGCAGTACTTC.

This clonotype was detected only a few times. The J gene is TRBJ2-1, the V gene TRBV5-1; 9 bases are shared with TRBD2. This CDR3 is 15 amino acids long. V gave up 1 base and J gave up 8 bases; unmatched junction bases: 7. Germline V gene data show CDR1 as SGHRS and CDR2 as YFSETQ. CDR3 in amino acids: CASSLLAGGLDEQFF. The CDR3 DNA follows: TGCGCCAGCAGCTTGTTGGCGGGAGGGTTGGATGAGCAGTTCTTC.

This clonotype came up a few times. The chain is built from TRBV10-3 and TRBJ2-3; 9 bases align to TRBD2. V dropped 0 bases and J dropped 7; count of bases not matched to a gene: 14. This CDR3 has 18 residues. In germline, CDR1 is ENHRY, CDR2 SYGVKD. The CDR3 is CAISESLVAGEPRYTQYF. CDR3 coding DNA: TGTGCCATCAGTGAGTCGTTGGTAGCGGGGGAACCCCGGTATACGCAGTATTTT.

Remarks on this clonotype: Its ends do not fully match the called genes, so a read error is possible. The CDR3 reads CASSDSQGPRGEAFF. In DNA form, the CDR3 reads TGTGCCAGCAGTGACTCACAGGGGCCGAGGGGTGAAGCTTTCTTT. This chain uses TRBV6-5 with TRBJ1-1, with 7 bases fitting TRBD1. The CDR3 extends over 15 amino acids. Germline CDR1 reads MNHEY; CDR2 reads SVGAGI.

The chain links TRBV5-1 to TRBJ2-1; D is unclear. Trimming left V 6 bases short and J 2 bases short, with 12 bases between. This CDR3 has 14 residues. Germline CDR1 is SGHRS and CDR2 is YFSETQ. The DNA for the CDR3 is TGCGCCAGCACTGAAGGTAGCCCCTACAATGAGCAGTTCTTC. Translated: CASTEGSPYNEQFF. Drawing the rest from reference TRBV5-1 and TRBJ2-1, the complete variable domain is KAGVTQTPRYLIKTRGQQVTLSCSPISGHRSVSWYQQTPGQGLQFLFEYFSETQRNKGNFPGRFSGRQFSNSRSEMNVSTLELGDSALYLCASTEGSPYNEQFFGPGTRLTVL.

The CDR3 protein is CANEAGSSYEQYF. The CDR3 coding sequence is TGTGCCAACGAAGCGGGAAGCTCCTACGAGCAGTACTTC. The rearrangement joins TRBV2 to TRBJ2-7, with 7 bases fitting TRBD2. This CDR3 comprises 13 residues. Germline V CDR1 and CDR2: SNHLY, FYNNEI. J lost 0 bases, V lost 10 bases, and 6 bases had no gene match.

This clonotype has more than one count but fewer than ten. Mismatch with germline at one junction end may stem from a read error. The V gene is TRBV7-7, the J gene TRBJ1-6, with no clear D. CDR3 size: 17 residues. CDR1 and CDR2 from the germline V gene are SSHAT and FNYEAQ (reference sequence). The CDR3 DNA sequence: TGTGCTAGCAGCTTAGACGGGCCGAGCTCCTATAATTCACCCCTCCACTTT. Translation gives CASSLDGPSSYNSPLHF.

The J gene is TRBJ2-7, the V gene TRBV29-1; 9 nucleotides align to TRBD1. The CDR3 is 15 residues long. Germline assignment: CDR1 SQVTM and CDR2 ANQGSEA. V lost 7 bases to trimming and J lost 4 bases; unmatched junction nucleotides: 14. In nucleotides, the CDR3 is TGCAGCGCCCACGGAGCGGGGACAGGGATATACGAGCAGTACTTC. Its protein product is CSAHGAGTGIYEQYF.

CDR3 sequence (DNA): TGTGCCAGCAGCTTAGATGGGAACTCTGGAAACACCATATATTTT. Amino acids: CASSLDGNSGNTIYF. V gene TRBV7-2 combines with J gene TRBJ1-3, with D uncertain. Deletions cut 1 base from V and 0 bases from J, with 7 bases between. CDR1 is SGHTA and CDR2 is FQGNSA in the germline V gene. This CDR3 contains 15 residues.

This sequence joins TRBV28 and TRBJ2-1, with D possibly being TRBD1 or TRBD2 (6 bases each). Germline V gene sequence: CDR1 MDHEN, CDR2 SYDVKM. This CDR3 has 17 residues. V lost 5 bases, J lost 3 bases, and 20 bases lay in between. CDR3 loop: CASSRSRAGGGYNEQFF. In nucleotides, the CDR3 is TGTGCCAGCAGTCGATCGAGGGCCGGAGGGGGCTACAATGAGCAGTTCTTC.

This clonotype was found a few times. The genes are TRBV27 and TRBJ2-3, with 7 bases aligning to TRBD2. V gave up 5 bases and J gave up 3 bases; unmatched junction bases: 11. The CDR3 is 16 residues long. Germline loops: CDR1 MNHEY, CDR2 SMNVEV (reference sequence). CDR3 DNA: TGTGCCAGCAGTCCCCTCAGAGCGGGACGGACAGATACGCAGTATTTT. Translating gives CASSPLRAGRTDTQYF.

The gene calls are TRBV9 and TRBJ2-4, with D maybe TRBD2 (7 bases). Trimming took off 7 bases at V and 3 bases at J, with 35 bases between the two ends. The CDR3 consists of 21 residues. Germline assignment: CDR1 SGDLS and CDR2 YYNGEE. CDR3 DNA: TGTGCCAGCCCGCCGCGGGCTTCACGGGGGGCGGAACCCCTTGGCAAAAACATTCAGTACTTC. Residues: CASPPRASRGAEPLGKNIQYF. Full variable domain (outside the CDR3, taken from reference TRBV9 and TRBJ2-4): DSGVTQTPKHLITATGQRVTLRCSPRSGDLSVYWYQQSLDQGLQFLIQYYNGEERAKGNILERFSAQQFPDLHSELNLSSLELGDSALYFCASPPRASRGAEPLGKNIQYFGAGTRLSVL.

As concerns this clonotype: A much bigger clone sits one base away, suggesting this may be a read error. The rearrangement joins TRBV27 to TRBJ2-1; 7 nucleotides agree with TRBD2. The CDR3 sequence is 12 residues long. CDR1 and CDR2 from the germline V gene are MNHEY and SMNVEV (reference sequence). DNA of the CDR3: TGTGCCAGCAGGGGCGGGAGCGGTGAGCAGCTCTTC. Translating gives CASRGGSGEQLF.

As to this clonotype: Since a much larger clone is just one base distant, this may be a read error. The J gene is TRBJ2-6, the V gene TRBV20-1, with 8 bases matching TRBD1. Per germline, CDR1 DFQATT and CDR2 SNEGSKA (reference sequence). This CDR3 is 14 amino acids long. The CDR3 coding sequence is TGCAGTGATAGACAGGGGTCTGGGGCCAACGTCCTGACTTTC. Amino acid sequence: CSDRQGSGANVLTF.